This entry describes one T cell receptor beta chain. The source of the sample is a study of blood T cell repertoires in COVID-19. Generated by immunoSEQ multiplex PCR, the TCRdb table keeps only in-frame clones and is missing some. The sample holds under 300,000 clones, about 90% seen once. V trimming: 3 bases; J trimming: 7 bases; junction bases outside the gene matches: 7. Germline-derived CDR1 and CDR2 are KGHSH and LQKENI. The CDR3 has 14 amino acids. The clonotype comes from a woman aged 18-29 years who had recovered from COVID-19. The sequenced sample consisted of PBMCs or T cells enriched from blood (not recorded which). J is TRBJ1-2 and V is TRBV18; 8 bases are a match to TRBD1. DNA for the CDR3: TGTGCCAGCTCACCCAGCAGGGGGCCGGGTGGCTACACCTTC. This gives the protein CASSPSRGPGGYTF.